This T cell receptor (beta chain) appears in the sequencing data of a study of beta chain features in type 1 diabetes. The wider study: Cell yields, gender and age were similar in healthy donors and patients. Study-level results: Possibly, sequencing cDNA over-represented cells that had high TCR expression levels. Within each of all four CD4+ subsets, Type 1 diabetes patients had TCRB CDR3s that were moderately but significantly shorter. Compared with healthy donors, patients appeared to share more similar naive, central memory and regulatory TCRB repertoires.

Since all of the isolated RNA was reverse transcribed, expressed TCRB transcripts were what got sequenced. The data were produced by immunoSEQ multiplex PCR, yet TCRdb's version contains in-frame clones alone and is incomplete. The table records some 160,000 clones, around 8.4% of them present only once. Blood was collected once per donor into heparin, averaging approximately 0.11 L. In regard to this clone: As yet, its antigen is unknown.

This CDR3 spans 13 amino acids. The germline V gene encodes CDR1 MGHRA and CDR2 YSYEKL. V gave up 0 bases and J gave up 6 bases, with 7 bases separating them. Specimen: central memory CD4+ T cells from blood. The source is a woman aged 18-29 years with type 1 diabetes. V is TRBV4-1 and J is TRBJ2-3; D unclear. The CDR3 coding sequence is TGCGCCAGCAGCCAAGATCGTGTGGATACGCAGTATTTT. Residues: CASSQDRVDTQYF.